The rows below give T cell receptor beta chains drawn from one sample of a study of CD8 T cells in Susac syndrome. MiXCR was run by TCRdb on the immunoSEQ multiplex PCR reads, yielding one entry per CDR3 protein. The sample records fewer than 85,000 distinct CDR3 sequences, approximately 93% being singletons. The specimen sequenced was CD8+ T cells from PBMCs. These receptors originate from a human donor with Susac syndrome. The CDR3 runs from the conserved cysteine through the conserved F or W. The D gene is left open where the match is weak. The size entry is marked missing in some rows and otherwise reads once, few, many or a size class.

d_call: .; j_call: TRBJ2-3; v_call: TRBV12-3/TRBV12-4; clone_size: .; cdr3_nt: TGTGCCAGCAGTTTAGCGGGGGGGCGATTAGATACGCAGTATTTT; cdr3_aa: CASSLAGGRLDTQYF
d_call: TRBD1; j_call: TRBJ1-2; v_call: TRBV2; clone_size: .; cdr3_nt: TGTGCCACCCGACAGGGGGGTGGCTACACCTTC; cdr3_aa: CATRQGGGYTF
d_call: TRBD2; j_call: TRBJ2-2; v_call: TRBV7-9; clone_size: few; cdr3_nt: TGTGCCAGCAGTCCAGCTAGCGGGGACACCGGGGAGCTGTTTTTT; cdr3_aa: CASSPASGDTGELFF
d_call: .; j_call: TRBJ1-1; v_call: TRBV15; clone_size: .; cdr3_nt: TGTGCCACCAGCAGGGCAACAGGGATGAACACTGAAGCTTTCTTT; cdr3_aa: CATSRATGMNTEAFF
d_call: .; j_call: TRBJ2-3; v_call: TRBV7-6; clone_size: .; cdr3_nt: TGTGCCAGCAGCTTAGCGGGGGCCACAGATACGCAGTATTTT; cdr3_aa: CASSLAGATDTQYF
d_call: .; j_call: TRBJ1-2; v_call: TRBV9; clone_size: .; cdr3_nt: TGTGCCAGCAGAGGCCTACAGTTTGGCTATGGCTACACCTTC; cdr3_aa: CASRGLQFGYGYTF
d_call: TRBD2; j_call: TRBJ2-5; v_call: TRBV30; clone_size: .; cdr3_nt: TGTGCCTGGATAGCGGGGGGGGAGACCCAGTACTTC; cdr3_aa: CAWIAGGETQYF
d_call: .; j_call: TRBJ1-5; v_call: TRBV27; clone_size: once; cdr3_nt: TGTGCCAGCAGTTCGGCAGGTGCACAGCCCCAGCATTTT; cdr3_aa: CASSSAGAQPQHF
d_call: TRBD2; j_call: TRBJ2-1; v_call: TRBV3-1; clone_size: .; cdr3_nt: TGTGCCAGCAGCCACGGACTAGCGGGGGCCGCGGAGCAGTTCTTC; cdr3_aa: CASSHGLAGAAEQFF
d_call: TRBD2; j_call: TRBJ2-1; v_call: TRBV30; clone_size: .; cdr3_nt: TGTGCCTGGGCCCGGGGGGGTGGCTCGGGGAATGAGCAGTTCTTC; cdr3_aa: CAWARGGGSGNEQFF
d_call: TRBD2; j_call: TRBJ2-7; v_call: TRBV28; clone_size: .; cdr3_nt: TGTGCCAGTAAGCGGGGGAGCTCCTACGAGCAGTACTTC; cdr3_aa: CASKRGSSYEQYF
d_call: .; j_call: TRBJ1-2; v_call: TRBV9; clone_size: once; cdr3_nt: TGTGCCAGCAGCGAGGGAGCCTTTAGGACCTTC; cdr3_aa: CASSEGAFRTF
d_call: TRBD2; j_call: TRBJ2-3; v_call: TRBV5-1; clone_size: .; cdr3_nt: TGCGCCAGCAGCCCCGGGACTAGCGGGGGCTCAGATACGCAGTATTTT; cdr3_aa: CASSPGTSGGSDTQYF
d_call: .; j_call: TRBJ2-7; v_call: TRBV2; clone_size: once; cdr3_nt: TGTGCCAGCAGTGAAGCATTTCCCCCTCCCGAGCAGTACTTC; cdr3_aa: CASSEAFPPPEQYF
d_call: .; j_call: TRBJ2-3; v_call: TRBV2; clone_size: .; cdr3_nt: TGTGCCAGCAGTGAGGGGACGAGCCAAGGGGATACGCAGTATTTT; cdr3_aa: CASSEGTSQGDTQYF
d_call: .; j_call: TRBJ1-1; v_call: TRBV27; clone_size: .; cdr3_nt: TGTGCCAGCAGCCGGATCGGGACGGTAAACACTGAAGCTTTCTTT; cdr3_aa: CASSRIGTVNTEAFF
d_call: .; j_call: TRBJ1-5; v_call: TRBV12-3/TRBV12-4; clone_size: .; cdr3_nt: TGTGCCAGCAGTTTGACGGTATATAGCAATCAGCCCCAGCATTTT; cdr3_aa: CASSLTVYSNQPQHF
d_call: .; j_call: TRBJ2-1; v_call: TRBV2; clone_size: .; cdr3_nt: TGTGCCAGCAATGGGGGCAATGAGCAGTTCTTC; cdr3_aa: CASNGGNEQFF
d_call: TRBD2; j_call: TRBJ2-2; v_call: TRBV9; clone_size: .; cdr3_nt: TGTGCCAGCAGTACTAGCGGGGGGGCCCCCGGGGAGCTGTTTTTT; cdr3_aa: CASSTSGGAPGELFF
d_call: .; j_call: TRBJ2-5; v_call: TRBV9; clone_size: .; cdr3_nt: TGTGCCAGCAGCCCCCGTTGGGGCCTACAAGAGACCCAGTACTTC; cdr3_aa: CASSPRWGLQETQYF
d_call: .; j_call: TRBJ1-5; v_call: TRBV5-6; clone_size: .; cdr3_nt: TGTGCCAGCAGCTTATCAGGGGTTGGCAATCAGCCCCAGCATTTT; cdr3_aa: CASSLSGVGNQPQHF
d_call: .; j_call: TRBJ1-2; v_call: TRBV10-3; clone_size: .; cdr3_nt: TGTGCCATCAGTGAGTCATCAGACAGGCCCTACACCTTC; cdr3_aa: CAISESSDRPYTF
d_call: .; j_call: TRBJ2-5; v_call: TRBV9; clone_size: .; cdr3_nt: TGTGCCAGCAGCGTAGAGGGAAAGCAAGAGACCCAGTACTTC; cdr3_aa: CASSVEGKQETQYF
d_call: TRBD1; j_call: TRBJ2-3; v_call: TRBV23-1; clone_size: .; cdr3_nt: TGCGCCAGCAGTCAATCGTACAGGGGGCGATCAGATACGCAGTATTTT; cdr3_aa: CASSQSYRGRSDTQYF
d_call: .; j_call: TRBJ2-7; v_call: TRBV28; clone_size: .; cdr3_nt: TGTGCCAGCAGCTCCCCCAGGTTCCTCTCCTACGAGCAGTACTTC; cdr3_aa: CASSSPRFLSYEQYF
d_call: TRBD1; j_call: TRBJ1-1; v_call: TRBV25-1; clone_size: .; cdr3_nt: TGTGCCAGCATTGGGGACAGGGTTGACACTGAAGCTTTCTTT; cdr3_aa: CASIGDRVDTEAFF
d_call: .; j_call: TRBJ2-7; v_call: TRBV29-1; clone_size: .; cdr3_nt: TGCAGCGTTGAAGGGGAGTGGGAGTCGAAGTACGAGCAGTACTTC; cdr3_aa: CSVEGEWESKYEQYF
d_call: .; j_call: TRBJ1-2; v_call: TRBV20-1; clone_size: .; cdr3_nt: TGCAGTGCTTTCTTCGGACAGCCGAACTATGGCTACACCTTC; cdr3_aa: CSAFFGQPNYGYTF
d_call: TRBD2; j_call: TRBJ2-3; v_call: TRBV28; clone_size: .; cdr3_nt: TGTGCCAGCAGTTTCTTTACTAGCGGAGCAGATACGCAGTATTTT; cdr3_aa: CASSFFTSGADTQYF
d_call: .; j_call: TRBJ2-1; v_call: TRBV6-2/TRBV6-3; clone_size: .; cdr3_nt: TGTGCCAGCAGTTGGGGTACTCAGTGGGGCAATGAGCAGTTCTTC; cdr3_aa: CASSWGTQWGNEQFF
d_call: .; j_call: TRBJ1-4; v_call: TRBV5-6; clone_size: .; cdr3_nt: TGTGCCAGCAGTCTGGGGACGGAACTGTTTTTT; cdr3_aa: CASSLGTELFF
d_call: .; j_call: TRBJ1-1; v_call: TRBV7-9; clone_size: .; cdr3_nt: TGTGCCAGCAGCTTTGAACAGATTGAAGCTTTCTTT; cdr3_aa: CASSFEQIEAFF
d_call: TRBD2; j_call: TRBJ2-7; v_call: TRBV6-5; clone_size: once; cdr3_nt: TGTGCCAGCAGTTACGGACTAGCAGGCTACGAGCAGTACTTC; cdr3_aa: CASSYGLAGYEQYF
d_call: TRBD1; j_call: TRBJ1-2; v_call: TRBV7-2; clone_size: .; cdr3_nt: TGTGCCAGCAGCCCGACAGGGGGTGGCTACACCTTC; cdr3_aa: CASSPTGGGYTF
d_call: .; j_call: TRBJ2-1; v_call: TRBV7-9; clone_size: once; cdr3_nt: TGTGCCAGCAGCCTCGGGGGCCGACCCCGCTCCTACAATGAGCAGTTCTTC; cdr3_aa: CASSLGGRPRSYNEQFF
d_call: .; j_call: TRBJ2-2; v_call: TRBV5-1; clone_size: .; cdr3_nt: TGCGCCAGCAGCCTTGGCTGGGGGCAAGCCGGGGAGCTGTTTTTT; cdr3_aa: CASSLGWGQAGELFF
d_call: .; j_call: TRBJ2-7; v_call: TRBV12-3/TRBV12-4; clone_size: .; cdr3_nt: TGTGCCAGCACCTTGGGAGGTAGCGAGCAGTACTTC; cdr3_aa: CASTLGGSEQYF
d_call: TRBD2; j_call: TRBJ2-7; v_call: TRBV5-1; clone_size: .; cdr3_nt: TGCGCCAGCAGCTTGGGCGGGGGAACCTACGAGCAGTACTTC; cdr3_aa: CASSLGGGTYEQYF
d_call: .; j_call: TRBJ2-7; v_call: TRBV3-1; clone_size: .; cdr3_nt: TGTGCCAGCAGCCAAGACAGGCTAGCCTCCTACGAGCAGTACTTC; cdr3_aa: CASSQDRLASYEQYF
d_call: .; j_call: TRBJ1-2; v_call: TRBV6-2/TRBV6-3; clone_size: .; cdr3_nt: TGTGCCAGCACCTACCTTGCGACCATCTATGGCTACACCTTC; cdr3_aa: CASTYLATIYGYTF